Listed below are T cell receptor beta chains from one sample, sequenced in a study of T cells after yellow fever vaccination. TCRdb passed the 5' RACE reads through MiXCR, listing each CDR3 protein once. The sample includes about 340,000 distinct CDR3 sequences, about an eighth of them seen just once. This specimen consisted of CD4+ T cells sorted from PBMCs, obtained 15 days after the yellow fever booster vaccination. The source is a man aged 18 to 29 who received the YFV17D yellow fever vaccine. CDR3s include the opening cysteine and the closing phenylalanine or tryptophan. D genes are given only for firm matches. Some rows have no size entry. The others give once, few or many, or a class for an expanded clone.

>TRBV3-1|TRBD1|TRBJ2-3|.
TGTGCCAGCAGCCAAGGGACAGGGGACACAGATACGCAGTATTTT
CASSQGTGDTDTQYF
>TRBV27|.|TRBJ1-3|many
TGTGCCAGCAGTTTAGTCCCGTACGGAAACACCATATATTTT
CASSLVPYGNTIYF
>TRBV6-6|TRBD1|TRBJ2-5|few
TGTGCCAGCACTCCCACCGCCGGGACAGGGAGTGAGACCCAGTACTTC
CASTPTAGTGSETQYF
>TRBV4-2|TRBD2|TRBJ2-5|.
TGTGCCAGCAGCCCCGGGACTAGCGGGGGGGAGGTTGGAGAGACCCAGTACTTC
CASSPGTSGGEVGETQYF
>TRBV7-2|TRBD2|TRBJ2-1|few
TGTGCCAGCAGCCCGGGACTAGCGCGAAATGAGCAGTTCTTC
CASSPGLARNEQFF
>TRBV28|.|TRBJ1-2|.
TGTGCCAGCAGGGGGGGCGGCTACACCTTC
CASRGGGYTF
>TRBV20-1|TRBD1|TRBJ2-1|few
TGCAGTGCTGGGCTGGGACAGGGATACAATGAGCAGTTCTTC
CSAGLGQGYNEQFF
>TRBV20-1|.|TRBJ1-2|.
TGCAGTGCTACGAAGACTCGGGGGAATCGCCTCTATGGCTACACCTTC
CSATKTRGNRLYGYTF
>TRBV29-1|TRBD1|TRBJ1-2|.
TGCAGCGTTTCGGGGACAGGCTATGGCTACACCTTC
CSVSGTGYGYTF
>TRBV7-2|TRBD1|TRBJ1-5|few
TGTGCCAGCAGCTTAGCCACGGGACAGAGCAATCAGCCCCAGCATTTT
CASSLATGQSNQPQHF
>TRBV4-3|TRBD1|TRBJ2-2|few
TGCGCCAGCAGCCAGGGATTCAGGGGGCAGCCTACCGGGGAGCTGTTTTTT
CASSQGFRGQPTGELFF
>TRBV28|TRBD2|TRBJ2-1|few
TGTGCCAGCAGATATAGCGGGGGGGCCGATGAGCAGTTCTTC
CASRYSGGADEQFF
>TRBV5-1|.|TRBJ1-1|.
TGCGCCAGCAGCCGTCGACAGGCGAACACTGAAGCTTTCTTT
CASSRRQANTEAFF
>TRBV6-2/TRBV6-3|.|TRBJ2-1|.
TGTGCCACCAAGCAGGGACTCGAGCAGTTCTTC
CATKQGLEQFF
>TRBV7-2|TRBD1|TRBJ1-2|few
TGTGCCAGCAGCTTAGTTGACAGGGGTGGCTACACCTTC
CASSLVDRGGYTF
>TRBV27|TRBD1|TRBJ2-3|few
TGTGCCAGCAGTCACTCACAGGGGATGGGCACAGATACGCAGTATTTT
CASSHSQGMGTDTQYF
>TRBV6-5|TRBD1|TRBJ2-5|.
TGTGCCAGCAGTGGTACAGGCAGGGGGCGAGAGACCCAGTACTTC
CASSGTGRGRETQYF
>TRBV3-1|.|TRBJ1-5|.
TGTGCCAGCAGCCCCTCGGTGGGACGAGAGAAGCATTTT
CASSPSVGREKHF
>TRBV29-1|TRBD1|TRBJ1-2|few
TGCAGCGTCGGACAGGGGGTTAACTATGGCTACACCTTC
CSVGQGVNYGYTF
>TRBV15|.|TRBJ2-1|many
TGTGCCACCAGCAGAGGGGGGGATAGCAATGAGCAGTTCTTC
CATSRGGDSNEQFF
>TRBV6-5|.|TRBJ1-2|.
TGTGCCAGCAGTTACTTGGGGGCTAACTATGGCTACACCTTC
CASSYLGANYGYTF
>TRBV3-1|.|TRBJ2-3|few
TGTGCCAGCAGACCCACCCGCGGGGCGCGCACAGATACGCAGTATTTT
CASRPTRGARTDTQYF
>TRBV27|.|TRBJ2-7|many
TGTGCCAGCAGTCCCTTCCGGGGGATCAGCTCCTACGAGCAGTACTTC
CASSPFRGISSYEQYF
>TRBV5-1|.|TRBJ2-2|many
TGCGCCAGCAGCTTGGGCCAGGGAGGTACCGGGGAGCTGTTTTTT
CASSLGQGGTGELFF
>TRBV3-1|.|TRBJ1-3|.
TGTGCCAGCAGCCACAGGGAGGTGCGCGGAAACACCATATATTTT
CASSHREVRGNTIYF
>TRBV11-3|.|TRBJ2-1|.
TGTGCCAGCAGCTTCCACCGGGCGGGTGAGCAGTTCTTC
CASSFHRAGEQFF
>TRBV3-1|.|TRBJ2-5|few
TGTGCCAGCAGCCACCGGGGGCTCAGAGAGACCCAGTACTTC
CASSHRGLRETQYF
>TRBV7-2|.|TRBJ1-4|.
TGTGCCAGCAGCCCGACGCAAACAGCAGAAAAACTGTTTTTT
CASSPTQTAEKLFF